This is a list of T cell receptor beta chains from one sample in a study of blood T cell repertoires in COVID-19. Profiled with immunoSEQ multiplex PCR; TCRdb holds only in-frame clones, not every one. The table has under 15,000 clones, approximately 91% seen once. The sequencing sample was made of peripheral blood. Every receptor here comes from a human donor in a cohort sampled during active COVID-19. The conserved cysteine and the conserved F or W are not part of the CDR3 here.

j_call | v_call | cdr3_aa
TRBJ2-3 | TRBV7-2 | ASSLGAITDTQY
TRBJ2-3 | TRBV19 | ASSPREGEVNTQY
TRBJ2-3 | TRBV19 | ASNGLGTDTQY
TRBJ2-4 | TRBV5-1 | VSRRTGGVNIQY
TRBJ2-1 | TRBV2 | ASSKEDRKYNEQF
TRBJ1-1 | TRBV6-5 | ASSHGMNTEAF
TRBJ1-1 | TRBV18 | ASSPVDSRGTEAF
TRBJ2-2 | TRBV3-1/TRBV3-2 | ASRDGRTGELF
TRBJ2-1 | TRBV6-4 | ASSDGDRVYTEQF
TRBJ1-4 | TRBV3-1/TRBV3-2 | ASSQGNRGNEKLF
TRBJ1-6 | TRBV24-1 | ATSDRVNSPLH
TRBJ2-1 | TRBV7-2 | ASSFQSKSNEQF
TRBJ2-3 | TRBV5-1 | ASSLPGLAGGPRTDTQY
TRBJ2-7 | TRBV9 | ASSVGQGATYEQY
TRBJ1-2 | TRBV5-4 | ASSFPAVDYGYT
TRBJ2-3 | TRBV18 | ASSFDRVTDTQY
TRBJ1-5 | TRBV6-2/TRBV6-3 | ASSYSTWATNSNQPQH
TRBJ2-4 | TRBV13 | ASSRTGSFNIQY
TRBJ2-2 | TRBV4-1 | ASSGAGAGGGELF
TRBJ2-7 | TRBV6-2/TRBV6-3 | ASSYLGQGTYEQY
TRBJ1-2 | TRBV4-1 | ASSQDTQGANYGYT
TRBJ2-3 | TRBV4-1 | ASSQESTNTQY
TRBJ1-1 | TRBV5-1 | ASRDRGQSEAF
TRBJ1-1 | TRBV19 | ASSLQGGTEAF
TRBJ1-2 | TRBV3-1/TRBV3-2 | ASSQDGAGVSYGYT
TRBJ2-7 | TRBV4-3 | ASSQDTAPGGQY
TRBJ2-7 | TRBV3-1/TRBV3-2 | ASSQDTYEQY
TRBJ1-3 | TRBV6-5 | ASSYSSGNTIY
TRBJ2-1 | TRBV7-2 | ASSLASGNNEQF
TRBJ1-5 | TRBV27 | ASSERGREQPQH
TRBJ2-5 | TRBV5-1 | ASSFGQGNTETQY
TRBJ2-2 | TRBV27 | ASQLGLAGDGELF
TRBJ2-3 | TRBV11-2 | ASSSLTGSTDTQY
TRBJ2-5 | TRBV6-5 | ASSYRGQETTQY